This TCR beta chain was recorded in a study of long-term antiretroviral therapy in people with HIV. Findings and caveats of the study: Diversity remained lower than transplant donor controls, even though it increased after ART. It was observed that HIV repertoires exhibited narrower CDR3 length ranges than controls.

Cryopreserved PBMC numbered roughly 0.9-11 million per sample before DNA extraction. At the survey level, the v3.0 immunoSEQ assay was run. Each sample had sequencing targeting roughly 40,000-55,000 T-cell genomes. Libraries were prepared by immunoSEQ multiplex PCR; TCRdb keeps only in-frame clonotypes and omits some of them. The table has some 15,000 clones, approximately 77% seen once. For this clone: Its antigen is not identified.

The sequencing used unsorted PBMCs, collected 0.5 years before starting antiretroviral therapy. The receptor was derived from a woman between 40 and 50 years old with HIV.

CDR3 protein: CASSTLTGQADPYEQYF. CDR3 nucleotide sequence: TGTGCCAGTAGCACCTTAACTGGGCAGGCGGATCCCTACGAGCAGTACTTC. This chain connects TRBV19 to TRBJ2-7; D not certain. This CDR3 spans 17 amino acids. The V end was cut by 6 bases, the J end by 2 bases, with 23 bases between. Germline loops: CDR1 LNHDA, CDR2 SQIVND (reference sequence).